Shown below are 10 T cell receptor beta chains from a single sample sequenced in a study of T-cell reconstitution after alpha-beta-depleted transplantation in children. Molecular barcoding with unique molecular identifiers was used for the TCRbeta library. TCRdb reanalysed the PCR reads using MiXCR and keeps one entry per CDR3 protein. The repertoire holds a few hundred thousand distinct CDR3 sequences, with about 17% as singletons. The sample here was PBMCs from the stem cell graft donor, taken from the stem cell graft. These receptors originate from a human donor who donated a stem cell graft to a child with acute lymphoblastic leukemia.

The genes are TRBV20-1 and TRBJ2-7; no firm D call. In germline, CDR1 is DFQATT, CDR2 SNEGSKA (reference sequence). The CDR3 length is 12 residues. The CDR3 here is CSLNTPTYEQYF. CDR3 bases: TGCAGCCTAAATACCCCCACCTACGAGCAGTACTTC.

The V gene is TRBV6-1, the J gene TRBJ1-1; D remains ambiguous. In germline, CDR1 is MNHNS, CDR2 SASEGT. The CDR3 length is 13 residues. The germline V and J ends were trimmed by 6 bases and 4 bases, with 12 bases remaining between them. The CDR3 loop reads CASRPGSVTEAFF. The CDR3 DNA sequence: TGTGCCAGCAGACCGGGGAGTGTCACTGAAGCTTTCTTT.

The sample holds a few counts of this clonotype. CDR3 in DNA: TGCAGTGCTAGGAAGACTAGCGGGGCGGGGAGCTCCTACGAGCAGTACTTC. Protein product: CSARKTSGAGSSYEQYF. V and J are TRBV20-1 and TRBJ2-7; 11 nucleotides agree with TRBD2. J gave up 0 bases and V 3 bases, and 10 bases lay outside the gene matches. Germline V gene sequence: CDR1 DFQATT, CDR2 SNEGSKA (reference sequence). This CDR3 is built from 17 residues.

This clonotype has a count of ten or more. The V gene is TRBV29-1, the J gene TRBJ1-4; 11 nucleotides match TRBD1. The J segment lost 8 bases and the V segment lost 4 bases, leaving 3 bases of the junction unmatched. The germline V gene encodes CDR1 SQVTM and CDR2 ANQGSEA. The CDR3 consists of 13 residues. The CDR3 is CSVGRDRGEKLFF. CDR3 in DNA: TGCAGCGTTGGCCGGGACAGGGGGGAAAAACTGTTTTTT.

This chain joins TRBV5-1 and TRBJ1-1; TRBD1 matches at 8 bases. V shed 2 bases and J 5 bases; nucleotides not matched to a gene: 11. Germline CDR1 reads SGHRS; CDR2 reads YFSETQ. The CDR3 spans 16 residues. CDR3 sequence: CASSLGQGEVITEAFF. Here the CDR3 DNA reads TGCGCCAGCAGCTTAGGACAGGGTGAGGTAATTACTGAAGCTTTCTTT.

The chain links TRBV4-2 to TRBJ2-1; the match to TRBD2 covers 12 bases. Trimming cost V 4 bases and J 6 bases; bases outside gene matches: 16. The CDR3 extends over 19 amino acids. In germline, CDR1 is LGHNA, CDR2 YNFKEQ. The CDR3 DNA follows: TGTGCCAGCAGCCGCTCTAGCGGGAGGGCCCTATTTGCAGGCAATGAGCAGTTCTTC. Translating gives CASSRSSGRALFAGNEQFF.

V and J are TRBV7-9 and TRBJ2-7, with TRBD1 as a possible D gene (6 bases). Germline assignment: CDR1 SEHNR and CDR2 FQNEAQ (reference sequence). The CDR3 is 15 residues long. Between the trimmed V and J ends, which lost 3 bases and 0 bases, there was a span of 12 bases. CDR3 in DNA: TGTGCCAGCAGCTTCGAGACAGGACCCTCCTACGAGCAGTACTTC. Residues: CASSFETGPSYEQYF. The whole variable domain, remainder taken from reference TRBV7-9 and TRBJ2-7, is DTGVSQNPRHKITKRGQNVTFRCDPISEHNRLYWYRQTLGQGPEFLTYFQNEAQLEKSRLLSDRFSAERPKGSFSTLEIQRTEQGDSAMYLCASSFETGPSYEQYFGPGTRLTVT.

This clonotype was counted only a few times. The chain recombines TRBV20-1 with TRBJ2-3; 11 positions agree with TRBD2. The CDR3 spans 15 residues. With V trimmed by 3 bases and J by 1 base, 3 bases remained unmatched. CDR1 and CDR2 (germline): DFQATT, SNEGSKA (reference sequence). Here the CDR3 DNA reads TGCAGTGCTAGCGGGACTAGCGGAGGCACAGATACGCAGTATTTT. Encoded protein: CSASGTSGGTDTQYF.

Only a few counts were recorded for this clonotype. This chain joins TRBV20-1 and TRBJ2-5, with a possible D match to TRBD1 (5 bases). Germline V gene lookup returns CDR1 DFQATT and CDR2 SNEGSKA (reference sequence). Trimming pared 3 bases from V and 1 base from J, leaving 6 bases between. The length of the CDR3 is 12 residues. Here the CDR3 reads CSARGPQETQYF. The CDR3 region has the DNA TGCAGTGCTAGGGGGCCCCAAGAGACCCAGTACTTC.

V is TRBV19 and J is TRBJ2-7, with 8 bases matching TRBD2. The germline CDR1 and CDR2 sequences are LNHDA and SQIVND (reference sequence). Germline trimming cut 1 base from V and 2 bases from J; bases unmatched to any gene: 4. The CDR3 has 15 amino acids. As DNA, the CDR3 is TGTGCCAGTAGTATAGGCTCTAGCGGGCCCTACGAGCAGTACTTC. Translating gives CASSIGSSGPYEQYF.